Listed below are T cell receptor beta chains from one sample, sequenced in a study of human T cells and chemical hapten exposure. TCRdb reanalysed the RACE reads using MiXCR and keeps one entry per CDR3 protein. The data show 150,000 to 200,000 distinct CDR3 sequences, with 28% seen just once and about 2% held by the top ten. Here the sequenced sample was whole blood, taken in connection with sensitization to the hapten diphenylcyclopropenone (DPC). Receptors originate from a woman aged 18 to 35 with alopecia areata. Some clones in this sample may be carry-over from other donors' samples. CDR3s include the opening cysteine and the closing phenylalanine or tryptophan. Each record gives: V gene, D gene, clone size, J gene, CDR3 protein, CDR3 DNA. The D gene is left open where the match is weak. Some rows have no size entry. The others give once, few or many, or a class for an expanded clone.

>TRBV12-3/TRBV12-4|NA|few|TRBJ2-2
CASDSSGFTGELFF
TGTGCCAGCGACAGCTCAGGGTTCACCGGGGAGCTGTTTTTT
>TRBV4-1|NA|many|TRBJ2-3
CASSQVEEHTQYF
TGCGCCAGCAGCCAAGTGGAAGAGCATACGCAGTATTTT
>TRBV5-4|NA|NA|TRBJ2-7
CASSDKVGRTYEQYF
TGTGCCAGCAGCGATAAAGTGGGGCGCACCTACGAGCAGTACTTC
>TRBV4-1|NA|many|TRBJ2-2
CASSQADRTGELFF
TGCGCCAGCAGCCAAGCTGACCGCACCGGGGAGCTGTTTTTT
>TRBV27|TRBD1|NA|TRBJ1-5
CASSAATGRPQHF
TGTGCCAGCAGTGCAGCGACAGGGCGGCCCCAGCATTTT
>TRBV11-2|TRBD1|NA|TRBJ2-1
CASSLDQGARASTLF
TGTGCCAGCAGCTTAGACCAGGGGGCAAGAGCTAGCACTCTCTTC
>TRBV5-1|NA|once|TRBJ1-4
CASSRPGQGFNEKLFF
TGCGCCAGCAGCCGCCCGGGGCAGGGTTTTAATGAAAAACTGTTTTTT
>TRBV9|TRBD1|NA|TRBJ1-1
CASSGQTGEAFF
TGTGCCAGCAGCGGCCAGACAGGGGAAGCTTTCTTT
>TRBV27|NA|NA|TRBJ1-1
CASSFPGGTEAFF
TGTGCCAGCAGTTTTCCGGGGGGCACTGAAGCTTTCTTT
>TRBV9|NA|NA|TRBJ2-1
CASSSQRVSYNEQFF
TGTGCCAGCAGCTCACAGCGGGTCTCCTACAATGAGCAGTTCTTC
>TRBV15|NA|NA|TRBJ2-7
CATSRDSSPYEQYF
TGTGCCACCAGCAGAGACTCCAGTCCCTACGAGCAGTACTTC
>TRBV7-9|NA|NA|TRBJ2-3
CASSRRVTDTQYF
TGTGCCAGCAGTCGTCGGGTCACAGATACGCAGTATTTT
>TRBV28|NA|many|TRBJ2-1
CASSLGFRSYNEQFF
TGTGCCAGCAGTTTGGGGTTTCGCTCCTACAATGAGCAGTTCTTC
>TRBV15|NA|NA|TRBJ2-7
CATSRDLGKEVLEQYF
TGTGCCACCAGCAGAGACTTAGGAAAAGAGGTCCTCGAGCAGTACTTC
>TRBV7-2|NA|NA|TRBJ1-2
CASSFPGQPYGYTF
TGTGCCAGCAGCTTTCCAGGGCAGCCCTATGGCTACACCTTC
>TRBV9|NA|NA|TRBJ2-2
CASSVAGANTGELFF
TGTGCCAGCAGCGTAGCGGGAGCGAACACCGGGGAGCTGTTTTTT
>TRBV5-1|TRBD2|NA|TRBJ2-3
CASRERGATDTQYF
TGCGCCAGCAGGGAGCGGGGGGCGACAGATACGCAGTATTTT
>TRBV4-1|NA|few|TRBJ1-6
CASSPGDSSYNSPLHF
TGCGCCAGCAGCCCTGGGGATAGCTCCTATAATTCACCCCTCCACTTT
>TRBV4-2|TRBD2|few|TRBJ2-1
CASSQSGTSEDNEQFF
TGTGCCAGCAGCCAATCCGGGACTAGCGAGGACAATGAGCAGTTCTTC
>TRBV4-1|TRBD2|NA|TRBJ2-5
CASSQDGLAGEETQYF
TGCGCCAGCAGCCAAGATGGACTAGCGGGAGAGGAGACCCAGTACTTC
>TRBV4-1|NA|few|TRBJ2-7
CASSQGDFSYEQYF
TGCGCCAGCAGCCAAGGAGATTTCTCCTACGAGCAGTACTTC
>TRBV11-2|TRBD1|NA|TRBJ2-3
CASSLGRQGFGTDTQYF
TGTGCCAGCAGCTTAGGGCGACAGGGTTTTGGGACAGATACGCAGTATTTT
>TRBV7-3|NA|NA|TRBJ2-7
CASSPLGEGNVNEQYF
TGTGCCAGCAGTCCCTTGGGAGAGGGAAACGTCAACGAGCAGTACTTC
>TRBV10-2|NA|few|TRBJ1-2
CASSLKGGPPGGYTF
TGCGCCAGCAGCTTAAAGGGAGGCCCTCCGGGCGGCTACACCTTC